The next 29 T cell receptor beta chains were all read from a single sample in a study of blood T cell repertoires in COVID-19. Sequenced by immunoSEQ multiplex PCR; TCRdb stores in-frame clones only, minus some. The sample includes roughly 30,000 clones, about three quarters of them seen just once. Sequencing was performed on peripheral blood. The source is a boy aged 2 to 10 with active or convalescent COVID-19.

This clone was seen a single time. This chain links TRBV7-3 with TRBJ1-1; the match to TRBD1 covers 7 bases. The CDR3 consists of 13 residues. J gave up 5 bases and V 5 bases, and 5 bases lay outside the gene matches. Germline CDR1 is SGHTA and CDR2 is FQGTGA. Written as DNA, the CDR3 is TGTGCCAGCAGCGAGGGGACAGTTACTGAAGCTTTCTTT. The encoded protein is CASSEGTVTEAFF.

The count of this clone is one. The chain has TRBV10-3 and TRBJ2-1; a possible D gene is TRBD2 (7 bases). This CDR3 is built from 13 residues. Germline loops: CDR1 ENHRY, CDR2 SYGVKD. Trimming shortened V by 10 bases and J by 8 bases, and 18 bases separated the two germline ends. CDR3 DNA sequence: TGTGCCACCGGGGACTATGAGGGGGATGAGCAGTTCTTC. Its translation: CATGDYEGDEQFF.

The chain uses TRBV29-1 and TRBJ2-7; TRBD2 aligns across 7 bases. This CDR3 has 15 amino acids. V dropped 6 bases and J dropped 0; count of bases not matched to a gene: 11. CDR1 SQVTM and CDR2 ANQGSEA come from the germline V gene. The CDR3 bases are TGCAGCGTGAACTCTCCAGCGGGGATCTCCTACGAGCAGTACGTC. It codes for CSVNSPAGISYEQYV.

This clone has just one count. V usage is TRBV28 and J usage is TRBJ2-2; 9 positions match TRBD2. Germline V CDR1 and CDR2: MDHEN, SYDVKM. After removal of 6 bases from V and 3 bases from J, the junction contained 5 bases not matched to a gene. CDR3 size: 15 residues. The chain's CDR3 is CASRKRGAHTGELFF. CDR3 sequence (DNA): TGTGCCAGCAGAAAGCGGGGGGCCCACACCGGGGAGCTGTTTTTT.

The CDR3 here is CASSVDGGSSGNTIYF. In DNA form, the CDR3 reads TGTGCCAGCAGCGTAGACGGCGGAAGCTCTGGAAACACCATATATTTT. This chain links TRBV9 with TRBJ1-3, with D unclear. Per the germline V gene, CDR1 is SGDLS and CDR2 is YYNGEE. The CDR3 runs 16 residues. The V end lost 0 bases, the J end lost 0 bases, and 10 bases lay between the germline ends.

The chain has TRBV2 and TRBJ1-5, with D maybe TRBD1 (5 bases). Germline V CDR1 and CDR2: SNHLY, FYNNEI. This CDR3 has 14 residues. The V end lost 5 bases, the J end lost 13 bases, and 21 bases lay between the germline ends. CDR3 in amino acids: CASSQLGEGRFQHF. CDR3 DNA sequence: TGTGCCAGCAGTCAGTTAGGGGAGGGTCGGTTTCAGCATTTT.

This clone showed up just a few times. The V call is TRBV12-3 or TRBV12-4, the J call TRBJ1-3; possible D gene TRBD1, 5 bases. V shed 6 bases and J shed 4 bases, with 10 bases lying between them. This CDR3 is 13 amino acids long. The CDR3: CASRGRRGNTIYF. As DNA, the CDR3 is TGTGCCAGCAGGGGGCGGAGAGGAAACACCATATATTTT.

The chain has TRBV4-1 and TRBJ2-3; possibly TRBD2 for D (6 bases). Germline-derived CDR1 and CDR2 are MGHRA and YSYEKL. V shed 3 bases and J shed 0 bases, with 13 bases lying between them. This CDR3 region has 16 residues. CDR3 region: CASSQVPGLSTDTQYF. CDR3 nucleotide sequence: TGCGCCAGCAGCCAGGTTCCGGGACTGAGCACAGATACGCAGTATTTT.

The chain couples TRBV7-2 to TRBJ2-7; TRBD2 is a possible D gene (7 bases). V lost 8 bases and J lost 3, with 14 bases in between. The CDR3 spans 13 residues. The germline CDR1 and CDR2 sequences are SGHTA and FQGNSA. CDR3 protein: CASEGGGNYEQYF. The CDR3, as DNA: TGTGCCAGCGAGGGAGGGGGAAACTACGAGCAGTACTTC.

The J gene is TRBJ2-7, the V gene TRBV5-4, with 9 bases identical to TRBD1. The germline CDR1 and CDR2 sequences are SGHNT and YYREEE (reference sequence). The CDR3 is made up of 15 amino acids. After removal of 4 bases from V and 1 base from J, the junction contained 6 bases not matched to a gene. CDR3 in amino acids: CASSRGTGISYEQYF. The CDR3 nucleotides read TGTGCCAGCAGCCGAGGGACAGGGATATCCTACGAGCAGTACTTC.

The CDR3 loop is CASSRGASSYEQYF. CDR3 bases: TGTGCCAGCTCACGAGGAGCTAGCTCCTACGAGCAGTACTTC. The chain is built from TRBV18 and TRBJ2-7; D not certain. The CDR3 extends over 14 amino acids. V was pared by 4 bases and J by 0 bases, with 10 bases between. Germline CDR1 and CDR2: KGHSH and LQKENI.

In its sample, this clone was seen a few times. This chain uses TRBV6-5 with TRBJ1-1; D gene ambiguous. The CDR3 is 13 residues long. Germline CDR1 reads MNHEY; CDR2 reads SVGAGI. V dropped 6 bases and J dropped 4 bases, with 12 bases sitting between them. The CDR3 is CASRLEGTTEAFF. CDR3 DNA: TGTGCCAGCAGGTTAGAGGGAACCACTGAAGCTTTCTTT.

The V call is TRBV19, the J call TRBJ2-3; 10 nucleotides match TRBD2. The CDR3 sequence is 17 residues long. The germline gives CDR1 LNHDA, CDR2 SQIVND (reference sequence). V shed 3 bases, J shed 3 bases, and the junction held 9 bases outside the gene matches. Here the CDR3 DNA reads TGTGCCAGTAGTATCCCTAAGCGGGAGGGCCCGACAGATACGCAGTATTTT. Translating it yields CASSIPKREGPTDTQYF.

This clone has more than one count but fewer than ten. The CDR3, as DNA: TGTGCCAGCAGCTTCTCGGGACTAGCGGGGATACGTGAGCAGTTCTTC. Amino acids: CASSFSGLAGIREQFF. The chain has TRBV7-3 and TRBJ2-1; 13 bases fit TRBD2. Germline V lookup: CDR1 SGHTA, CDR2 FQGTGA. CDR3 length: 16 residues. V was clipped by 3 bases and J by 9 bases; unmatched bases: 8.

The genes are TRBV19 and TRBJ2-3; no clear D. Trimming removed 5 bases from V and 2 bases from J, with 11 bases in between. Germline CDR1 and CDR2: LNHDA and SQIVND (reference sequence). The CDR3 spans 14 residues. The CDR3 is CASSQPGTTDTQYF. The CDR3, as DNA: TGTGCCAGTAGTCAACCAGGCACCACAGATACGCAGTATTTT.

This clone showed up just a few times. V gene TRBV6-2 or TRBV6-3 combines with J gene TRBJ2-5; no definite D call. CDR3 length: 14 amino acids. The germline V gene encodes CDR1 MNHEY and CDR2 SVGEGT. V shed 6 bases and J shed 5 bases, with 16 bases lying between them. CDR3 region: CASSWSGLRETQYF. The CDR3 bases are TGTGCCAGCAGCTGGTCGGGTCTTAGGGAGACCCAGTACTTC.

The chain employs TRBV30 and TRBJ2-5; D may be TRBD2 (7 bases). The V and J ends lost 1 base and 9 bases respectively, with 15 bases between them. This CDR3 region has 13 residues. Per germline, CDR1 GTSNPN and CDR2 SVGIG (reference sequence). The CDR3 loop is CAWSEGGVGSQYF. CDR3 nucleotide sequence: TGTGCCTGGAGTGAGGGGGGGGTCGGGTCCCAGTACTTC.

V and J are TRBV15 and TRBJ2-7; no clear D gene. CDR1 and CDR2 from the germline V gene are LNHNV and YYDKDF (reference sequence). V was pared by 4 bases and J by 0 bases, with 10 bases between. The CDR3 runs 14 residues. CDR3 sequence: CATSIPGSSYEQYV. Written as DNA, the CDR3 is TGTGCCACCAGCATACCAGGATCCTCCTACGAGCAGTACGTC.

The V call is TRBV28, the J call TRBJ1-5, with TRBD1 identical over 7 bases. The V and J ends lost 7 bases and 3 bases, in that order; junction bases with no gene match: 9. Germline-derived CDR1 and CDR2 are MDHEN and SYDVKM. This CDR3 is built from 15 residues. This CDR3 reads CASNPTGAHNQPQHF. In DNA, the CDR3 is TGTGCCAGCAATCCAACAGGGGCCCACAATCAGCCCCAGCATTTT. Full variable domain (rest looked up from reference TRBV28 and TRBJ1-5): DVKVTQSSRYLVKRTGEKVFLECVQDMDHENMFWYRQDPGLGLRLIYFSYDVKMKEKGDIPEGYSVSREKKERFSLILESASTNQTSMYLCASNPTGAHNQPQHFGDGTRLSIL.

The chain combines TRBV6-5 with TRBJ1-5; possibly TRBD1 for D (6 bases). The CDR3 has 14 residues. The V gene lost 7 bases and the J gene lost 3 bases, with 13 bases spanning the gap. The germline CDR1 and CDR2 sequences are MNHEY and SVGAGI. CDR3 DNA: TGTGCCAGCACTGGTGGACAGAACAATCAGCCCCAGCATTTT. Its protein is CASTGGQNNQPQHF.

V usage is TRBV14 and J usage is TRBJ1-4, with 7 bases that match TRBD1. The junction had 16 bases not matched to a gene; V was cut back by 1 base and J by 8 bases. CDR1 is SGHDN, CDR2 FVKESK, per germline. This CDR3 is 18 amino acids long. In nucleotides, the CDR3 is TGTGCCAGCAGCCAAGCCAAAGGGGGCTCGGGGTTCGGCGAAAAACTGTTTTTT. Translating gives CASSQAKGGSGFGEKLFF.

The chain has TRBV5-4 and TRBJ1-1, with no clear D. The germline V gene has CDR1 SGHNT and CDR2 YYREEE (reference sequence). This CDR3 has 14 amino acids. Trimming took off 0 bases at V and 2 bases at J, with 8 bases between the two ends. DNA of the CDR3: TGTGCCAGCAGCTTGGGAGGTGGCAACACTGAAGCTTTCTTT. Amino acids: CASSLGGGNTEAFF. The whole variable domain, remainder taken from reference TRBV5-4 and TRBJ1-1, is ETGVTQSPTHLIKTRGQQVTLRCSSQSGHNTVSWYQQALGQGPQFIFQYYREEENGRGNFPPRFSGLQFPNYSSELNVNALELDDSALYLCASSLGGGNTEAFFGQGTRLTVV.

This clone was seen once. The chain links TRBV5-4 to TRBJ2-1, with 7 bases matching TRBD2. CDR3 size: 15 residues. From germline, CDR1 is SGHNT and CDR2 YYREEE (reference sequence). V dropped 2 bases and J dropped 10; count of bases not matched to a gene: 12. The CDR3 sequence is CASSLTSVGEREQFF. In nucleotides, the CDR3 is TGTGCCAGCAGCTTAACTAGCGTGGGGGAAAGGGAGCAGTTCTTC. The complete variable domain, with remaining parts taken from reference TRBV5-4 and TRBJ2-1, reads ETGVTQSPTHLIKTRGQQVTLRCSSQSGHNTVSWYQQALGQGPQFIFQYYREEENGRGNFPPRFSGLQFPNYSSELNVNALELDDSALYLCASSLTSVGEREQFFGPGTRLTVL.

The chain links TRBV6-2 or TRBV6-3 to TRBJ2-7, with D maybe TRBD2 (6 bases). The V and J ends lost 6 bases and 7 bases respectively, with 25 bases between them. The germline V gene has CDR1 MNHEY and CDR2 SVGEGT. The CDR3 is made up of 16 amino acids. The CDR3 spells CASRYQFGGTATEQYF. DNA of the CDR3: TGTGCCAGCAGATACCAATTCGGAGGGACGGCTACTGAGCAGTACTTC.

The J gene is TRBJ2-1, the V gene TRBV28, with TRBD2 matching over 12 bases. This CDR3 has 19 amino acids. Germline CDR1 and CDR2: MDHEN and SYDVKM. V was clipped by 4 bases and J by 3 bases; unmatched bases: 13. This CDR3 is CASSSTPTSGSSHYNEQFF. In DNA, the CDR3 is TGTGCCAGCAGTTCGACGCCGACTAGCGGGAGTTCCCACTACAATGAGCAGTTCTTC. Full variable domain (outside the CDR3, taken from reference TRBV28 and TRBJ2-1): DVKVTQSSRYLVKRTGEKVFLECVQDMDHENMFWYRQDPGLGLRLIYFSYDVKMKEKGDIPEGYSVSREKKERFSLILESASTNQTSMYLCASSSTPTSGSSHYNEQFFGPGTRLTVL.

This chain connects TRBV7-8 to TRBJ2-7; 9 bases map to TRBD2. V lost 4 bases to trimming and J lost 4 bases; unmatched junction nucleotides: 5. The CDR3 sequence is 14 residues long. Per germline, CDR1 SGHVS and CDR2 FQNEAQ. CDR3 loop: CASSSIAGDYEQYF. DNA for the CDR3: TGTGCCAGCAGCTCCATAGCGGGAGATTACGAGCAGTACTTC.

The gene calls are TRBV2 and TRBJ1-5, with D hard to call. The CDR3 extends over 15 amino acids. Germline V lookup: CDR1 SNHLY, CDR2 FYNNEI. The V end lost 3 bases, the J end lost 3 bases, and 12 bases lay between the germline ends. CDR3 DNA sequence: TGTGCCAGCAGTGACCAACAGTTTTTCAATCAGCCCCAGCATTTT. Its protein product is CASSDQQFFNQPQHF.

CDR3 amino acids: CSVERSSSSGNTIYF. CDR3 bases: TGCAGCGTTGAAAGGAGCTCGAGCTCTGGAAACACCATATATTTT. The chain employs TRBV29-1 and TRBJ1-3; D call uncertain. The CDR3 length is 15 residues. V was pared by 2 bases and J by 0 bases, with 11 bases between. From germline, CDR1 is SQVTM and CDR2 ANQGSEA.

The rearrangement uses TRBV2 and TRBJ1-2; 9 positions agree with TRBD1. V shed 6 bases and J 6 bases; nucleotides not matched to a gene: 8. Germline V CDR1 and CDR2: SNHLY, FYNNEI. The CDR3 is made up of 14 amino acids. CDR3 residues: CASRPWDRADGYTF. The DNA for the CDR3 is TGTGCCAGCAGACCCTGGGACAGGGCCGATGGCTACACCTTC.